This is a list of T cell receptor beta chains from one sample in a study of blood T cell repertoires in COVID-19. Clones were read by immunoSEQ multiplex PCR, and TCRdb kept only the in-frame ones, dropping some. This sample has about 290,000 clones, with 86% found just once. The specimen was peripheral blood. These receptors were obtained from a woman younger than 45 with active or convalescent COVID-19. CDR3s include the opening cysteine and the closing phenylalanine or tryptophan. The D gene is left open where the match is weak. Some rows mark clone size as missing; the rest say once, few, many or name a class of expanded clone.

-	TRBJ1-3	TRBD1	TRBV3-1/TRBV3-2	CASSQTGGGNTIYF	TGTGCCAGCAGTCAGACAGGGGGCGGAAACACCATATATTTT
few	TRBJ1-1	-	TRBV21-1	CASLPTGQGSNWSEAFF	TGTGCCAGTCTTCCTACGGGACAGGGGTCAAATTGGAGTGAAGCTTTCTTT
-	TRBJ2-5	TRBD2	TRBV3-1/TRBV3-2	CASSQGLAGETQYF	TGTGCCAGCAGCCAAGGGCTAGCGGGGGAGACCCAGTACTTC
-	TRBJ2-1	TRBD2	TRBV6-6	CASSYPSGGAEEQFF	TGTGCCAGCAGTTACCCTAGCGGGGGGGCCGAGGAGCAGTTCTTC
-	TRBJ1-2	TRBD1	TRBV5-1	CASSFRGTAPSSNYGYTF	TGCGCCAGCAGTTTTCGGGGGACAGCACCTTCCTCTAACTATGGCTACACCTTC
-	TRBJ2-2	-	TRBV5-1	CASSFELATTGELFF	TGCGCCAGCAGCTTTGAGCTAGCGACCACCGGGGAGCTGTTTTTT
-	TRBJ1-3	-	TRBV27	CASRGGFSGNTIYF	TGTGCCAGCAGAGGGGGTTTCTCTGGAAACACCATATATTTT
-	TRBJ2-3	TRBD1	TRBV7-9	CASSLATGFGTDTQYF	TGTGCCAGCAGCTTAGCGACAGGGTTCGGCACAGATACGCAGTATTTT
-	TRBJ2-5	TRBD1	TRBV6-5	CASSYSGGQGETQYF	TGTGCCAGCAGTTACTCAGGTGGACAGGGGGAGACCCAGTACTTC
-	TRBJ2-2	-	TRBV6-2/TRBV6-3	CASSSQDSTGELFF	TGTGCCAGCAGTTCCCAGGACAGCACCGGGGAGCTGTTTTTT
-	TRBJ1-6	-	TRBV15	CATSRDSWGRPGNSPLHF	TGTGCCACCAGCAGAGATTCCTGGGGTCGTCCGGGGAATTCACCCCTCCACTTT
many	TRBJ2-7	-	TRBV6-5	CASSRTLTNSYEQYF	TGTGCCAGCAGCCGAACACTAACCAACTCCTACGAGCAGTACTTC
-	TRBJ1-1	-	TRBV6-6	CASSLSGNPEAFF	TGTGCCAGCAGTTTATCAGGTAACCCTGAAGCTTTCTTT
-	TRBJ2-7	-	TRBV6-5	CASSQSYEQYF	TGTGCCAGCAGCCAATCCTACGAGCAGTACTTC
-	TRBJ1-2	-	TRBV30	CAWSVAGVGYTF	TGTGCCTGGAGTGTGGCAGGGGTTGGCTACACCTTC
-	TRBJ1-1	TRBD1	TRBV30	CAWITGTGGRGTEAFF	TGTGCCTGGATAACCGGGACAGGGGGTCGAGGGACTGAAGCTTTCTTT
-	TRBJ2-3	-	TRBV28	CASSFTGSTDTQYF	TGTGCCAGCAGTTTTACTGGTTCGACAGATACGCAGTATTTT
-	TRBJ1-4	-	TRBV3-1/TRBV3-2	CASSPATFSGLHEKLFF	TGTGCCAGCAGCCCCGCGACGTTTTCCGGGTTACATGAAAAACTGTTTTTT
-	TRBJ1-1	TRBD1	TRBV19	CASGQGRDTEAFF	TGTGCCAGCGGACAGGGAAGGGACACTGAAGCTTTCTTT
-	TRBJ2-1	-	TRBV7-2	CASSLDSSYNEQFF	TGTGCCAGCAGCTTAGACAGTTCCTACAATGAGCAGTTCTTC
-	TRBJ1-1	-	TRBV5-6	CASSLRGSLVLEAFF	TGTGCCAGCAGCTTGAGGGGTTCTTTGGTCCTTGAAGCTTTCTTT
-	TRBJ2-7	-	TRBV4-3	CASSQNVDSYEQYF	TGCGCCAGCAGCCAAAACGTAGACTCCTACGAGCAGTACTTC
-	TRBJ1-2	TRBD1	TRBV12-3/TRBV12-4	CASSSPGQRGYTF	TGTGCCAGCAGTTCCCCGGGACAGCGTGGCTACACCTTC
-	TRBJ2-1	-	TRBV12-3/TRBV12-4	CASSLRAMNEQFF	TGTGCCAGCAGCCTGCGGGCCATGAATGAGCAGTTCTTC
-	TRBJ2-6	-	TRBV9	CASSVGVPSGANVLTF	TGTGCCAGCAGCGTAGGAGTGCCGAGCGGGGCCAACGTCCTGACTTTC
-	TRBJ2-1	-	TRBV7-3	CASSLNGAAFGNEQFF	TGTGCCAGCAGCTTAAATGGGGCCGCCTTTGGGAATGAGCAGTTCTTC
-	TRBJ2-7	TRBD1	TRBV15	CATSRDSSYEQYF	TGTGCCACCAGTCGGGACAGTTCCTACGAGCAGTACTTC
-	TRBJ1-2	TRBD1	TRBV28	CASSPTGAYGYTF	TGTGCCAGCAGTCCAACAGGGGCTTATGGCTACACCTTC
-	TRBJ2-7	-	TRBV11-2	CASSLGLANLEQYF	TGTGCCAGCAGCTTAGGGCTAGCGAACCTCGAGCAGTACTTC
-	TRBJ1-1	-	TRBV6-5	CASSSGFEAFF	TGTGCCAGCAGCTCAGGGTTTGAAGCTTTCTTT
-	TRBJ1-2	-	TRBV4-3	CASSQEFGRGEVSGYTF	TGCGCCAGCAGCCAAGAATTTGGCAGGGGCGAGGTTTCTGGCTACACCTTC
-	TRBJ2-5	-	TRBV19	CASSSGWETQYF	TGTGCCAGTAGTTCAGGGTGGGAGACCCAGTACTTC
once	TRBJ1-3	-	TRBV4-3	CASSPGPRAARNTIYF	TGCGCCAGCAGCCCGGGCCCCAGGGCCGCGCGGAACACCATATATTTT
-	TRBJ1-2	-	TRBV25-1	CASSGLINYGYTF	TGTGCCAGCTCAGGTTTAATCAACTATGGCTACACCTTC
-	TRBJ2-3	TRBD2	TRBV7-6	CASSPWTSSDTQYF	TGTGCCAGCAGCCCTTGGACTAGTTCAGATACGCAGTATTTT
-	TRBJ2-1	-	TRBV6-9	CASSYSKVLGGRPWVEQFF	TGTGCCAGCAGTTATTCAAAGGTCCTGGGGGGACGGCCCTGGGTTGAGCAGTTCTTC
-	TRBJ1-5	-	TRBV6-5	CASRPVGPSNQPQHF	TGTGCCAGCAGGCCGGTGGGGCCTAGCAATCAGCCCCAGCATTTT
-	TRBJ2-7	TRBD1	TRBV3-1/TRBV3-2	CASSLPGQGAYEQYF	TGTGCCAGCAGCCTCCCGGGACAGGGGGCCTACGAGCAGTACTTC
-	TRBJ1-1	-	TRBV7-9	CASSLRGDSEAFF	TGTGCCAGCAGCTTACGGGGGGACTCTGAAGCTTTCTTT
-	TRBJ2-6	-	TRBV21-1	CASSTRRGGPSGANVLTF	TGTGCCAGCAGCACCCGGCGGGGTGGCCCCTCTGGGGCCAACGTCCTGACTTTC